The sample holds one count of the clone carrying this TCR beta chain. The data belong to a study of blood T cell repertoires in COVID-19. Recruits, aged about 18 to 100 years, lived in roughly 22 US areas. Study processing details: Estimates of nucleated cell counts were drawn from the amplification of reference gene primers. The table came from immunoSEQ multiplex PCR; TCRdb's copy has only in-frame clones and leaves some out. V, J and clone size were drawn from that table, and D and trimming were deduced from the DNA. Here the sample spans about 150,000 clones, 65% to 85% being singletons. With 2 bases clipped from V and 8 bases from J, the junction kept 10 bases outside the gene matches. CDR1 and CDR2 from the germline V gene are MNHEY and SVGEGT. The CDR3 extends over 17 amino acids.

This receptor was obtained from a woman in her forties or fifties who had been exposed to COVID-19. The genes are TRBV6-2 or TRBV6-3 and TRBJ2-6; 9 bases align to TRBD1. Material: PBMCs or T cells enriched from blood (not recorded which). CDR3 amino acids: CASSYRPQGAGTNVLTF. The CDR3 DNA is TGTGCCAGCAGTTACCGACCACAGGGGGCAGGAACCAACGTCCTGACTTTC.